Below are 4 T cell receptor beta chains sequenced from a single sample in a study. TCRdb analysed the 5' RACE reads with MiXCR anew, one entry per CDR3 protein. The data contain about 41,000 distinct CDR3 sequences, just under 30% of them singletons. The sequenced sample consisted of memory CD4+ T cells sorted from a lymph node. Described subset: memory CD4+ T cells, CD4+CD45RO+CD25-. These receptors all stem from a female donor with breast cancer.

V and J are TRBV28 and TRBJ1-5; D remains ambiguous. CDR3 length: 16 amino acids. The V end was cut by 6 bases, the J end by 0 bases, with 15 bases between. The germline V gene encodes CDR1 MDHEN and CDR2 SYDVKM. DNA of the CDR3: TGTGCCAGCAGCCTTTCCGGGGTTTATAGCAATCAGCCCCAGCATTTT. This sequence encodes CASSLSGVYSNQPQHF.

The chain recombines TRBV12-3 or TRBV12-4 with TRBJ2-7, with TRBD2 identical over 9 bases. V lost 3 bases and J lost 3; bases outside the gene matches: 6. CDR3 length: 15 amino acids. CDR3 sequence reads: CASSFVRGGNYEQYF. CDR3 bases: TGTGCCAGCAGTTTTGTGCGGGGGGGCAACTACGAGCAGTACTTC.

V is TRBV6-1 and J is TRBJ1-2; tentative D call: TRBD1 (6 bases). This CDR3 region has 13 residues. The V end was cut by 10 bases, the J end by 4 bases, with 16 bases between. Per the germline V gene, CDR1 is MNHNS and CDR2 is SASEGT. CDR3 region: CAISPGGPYGYTF. Written as DNA, the CDR3 is TGTGCCATAAGCCCCGGGGGGCCCTATGGCTACACCTTC.

The rearrangement joins TRBV20-1 to TRBJ2-7, with D hard to call. V shed 6 bases and J shed 5 bases, with 8 bases lying between them. Per the germline V gene, CDR1 is DFQATT and CDR2 is SNEGSKA (reference sequence). The CDR3 spans 10 residues. The CDR3 nucleotides are TGCAGTGCCTCTAACGACGAGCAGTACTTC. Its protein product is CSASNDEQYF.